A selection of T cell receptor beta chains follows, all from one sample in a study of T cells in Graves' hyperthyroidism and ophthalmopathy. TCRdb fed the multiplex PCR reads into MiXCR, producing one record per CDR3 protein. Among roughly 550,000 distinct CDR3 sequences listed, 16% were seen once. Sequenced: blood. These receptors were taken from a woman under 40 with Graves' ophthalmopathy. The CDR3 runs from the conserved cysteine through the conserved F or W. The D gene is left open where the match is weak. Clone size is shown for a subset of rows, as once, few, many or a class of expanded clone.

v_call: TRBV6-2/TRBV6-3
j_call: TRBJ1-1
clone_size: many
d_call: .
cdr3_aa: CASSYFRPAGMTEAFF
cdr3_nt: TGTGCCAGCAGTTACTTCAGGCCGGCAGGGATGACTGAAGCTTTCTTT

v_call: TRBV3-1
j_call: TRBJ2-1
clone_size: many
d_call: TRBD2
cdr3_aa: CASSLRTSGSVGEQFF
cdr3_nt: TGTGCCAGCAGCCTCAGGACTAGCGGGAGTGTGGGTGAGCAGTTCTTC

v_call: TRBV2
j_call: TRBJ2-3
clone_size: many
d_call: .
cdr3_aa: CASRGDRTDTQYF
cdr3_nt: TGTGCCAGCAGGGGGGACCGCACAGATACGCAGTATTTT

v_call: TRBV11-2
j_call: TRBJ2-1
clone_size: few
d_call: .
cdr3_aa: CASSLFSEDEQFF
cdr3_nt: TGTGCCAGCAGCTTATTCAGCGAGGATGAGCAGTTCTTC

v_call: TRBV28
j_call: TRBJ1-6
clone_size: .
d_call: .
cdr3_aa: CASSINSNSPLHF
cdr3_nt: TGTGCCAGCAGCATTAATAGTAATTCACCCCTCCACTTT

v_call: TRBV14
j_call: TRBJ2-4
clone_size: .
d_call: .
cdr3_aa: CASSSWGRSLAKNIQYF
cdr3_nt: TGTGCCAGCAGTAGTTGGGGAAGAAGTCTAGCCAAAAACATTCAGTACTTC

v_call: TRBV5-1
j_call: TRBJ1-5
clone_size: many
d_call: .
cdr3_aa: CASSLSGGQQQPQHF
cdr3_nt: TGCGCCAGCAGCTTGTCCGGGGGACAACAACAGCCCCAGCATTTT

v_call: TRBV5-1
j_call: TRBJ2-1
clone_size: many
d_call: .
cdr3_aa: CASSLTAQRGYNEQFF
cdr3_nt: TGCGCCAGCAGCTTGACAGCCCAAAGAGGTTACAATGAGCAGTTCTTC

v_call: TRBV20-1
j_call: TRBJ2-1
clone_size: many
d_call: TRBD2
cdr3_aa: CSARSGTSPSYNEQFF
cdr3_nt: TGCAGTGCTAGGTCCGGGACTAGCCCTTCCTACAATGAGCAGTTCTTC

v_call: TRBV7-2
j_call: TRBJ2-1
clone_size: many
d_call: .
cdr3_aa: CASSPYFIVEEGDNEQFF
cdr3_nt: TGTGCCAGCAGCCCATACTTTATCGTAGAGGAAGGGGACAATGAGCAGTTCTTC

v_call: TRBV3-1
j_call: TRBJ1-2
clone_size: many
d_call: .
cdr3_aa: CASSPRWGGDGYTF
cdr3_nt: TGTGCCAGCAGCCCAAGATGGGGAGGGGATGGCTACACCTTC

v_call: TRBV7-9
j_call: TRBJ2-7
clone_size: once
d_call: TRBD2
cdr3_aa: CASSQNSGSRAYEQYF
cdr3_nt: TGTGCCAGCAGCCAAAATAGCGGGAGTAGGGCCTACGAGCAGTACTTC

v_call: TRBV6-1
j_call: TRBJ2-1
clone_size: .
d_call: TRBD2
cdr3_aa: CASRDLTGGYNEQFF
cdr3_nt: TGTGCCAGCAGGGACCTAACGGGAGGCTACAATGAGCAGTTCTTC

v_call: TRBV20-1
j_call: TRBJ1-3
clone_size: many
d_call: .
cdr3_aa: CSAEGATGNTIYF
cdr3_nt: TGCAGTGCTGAAGGGGCCACGGGAAACACCATATATTTT

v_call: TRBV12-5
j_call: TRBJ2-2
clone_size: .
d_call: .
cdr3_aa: CASGLVPGELFF
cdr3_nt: TGTGCTAGTGGTTTGGTACCTGGGGAGCTGTTTTTT

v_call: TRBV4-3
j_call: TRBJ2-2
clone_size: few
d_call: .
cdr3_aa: CASSQDPVGGGELFF
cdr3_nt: TGCGCCAGCAGCCAAGATCCAGTAGGGGGGGGGGAGCTGTTTTTT

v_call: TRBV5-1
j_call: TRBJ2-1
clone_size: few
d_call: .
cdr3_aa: CASSRDPINEQFF
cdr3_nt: TGCGCCAGCAGCCGGGACCCAATAAATGAGCAGTTCTTC

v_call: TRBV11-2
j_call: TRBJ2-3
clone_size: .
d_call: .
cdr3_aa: CASSERQSSTDTQYF
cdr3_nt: TGTGCCAGCAGCGAAAGACAGTCTAGCACAGATACGCAGTATTTT

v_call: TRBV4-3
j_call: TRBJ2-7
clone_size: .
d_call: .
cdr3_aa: CASSQDQATTYEQYF
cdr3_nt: TGCGCCAGCAGCCAAGATCAGGCCACCACCTACGAGCAGTACTTC

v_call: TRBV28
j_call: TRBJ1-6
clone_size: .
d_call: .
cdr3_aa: CASSFPIGPLHF
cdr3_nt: TGTGCCAGCAGTTTCCCCATCGGGCCCCTCCACTTT

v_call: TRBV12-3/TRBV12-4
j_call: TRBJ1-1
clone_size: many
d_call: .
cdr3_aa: CASSPTGRHTEAFF
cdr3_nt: TGTGCCAGCAGCCCCACAGGGCGGCACACTGAAGCTTTCTTT

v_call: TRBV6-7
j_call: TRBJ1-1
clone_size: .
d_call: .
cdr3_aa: CASRDPPWNTEAFF
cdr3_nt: TGTGCCAGCAGGGACCCGCCCTGGAACACTGAAGCTTTCTTT

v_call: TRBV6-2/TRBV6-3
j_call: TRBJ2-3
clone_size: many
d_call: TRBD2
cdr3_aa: CASSYSMRLAVTDTQYF
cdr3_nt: TGTGCCAGCAGTTACTCGATGCGGCTAGCGGTCACAGATACGCAGTATTTT

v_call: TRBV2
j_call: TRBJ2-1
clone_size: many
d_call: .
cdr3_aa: CASSAYNEQFF
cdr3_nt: TGTGCCAGCAGTGCTTACAATGAGCAGTTCTTC

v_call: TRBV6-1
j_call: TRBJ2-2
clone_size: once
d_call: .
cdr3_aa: CASNPPENTGELFF
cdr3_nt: TGTGCCAGCAACCCCCCGGAGAACACCGGGGAGCTGTTTTTT

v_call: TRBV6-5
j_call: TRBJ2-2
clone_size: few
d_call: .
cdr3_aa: CASSYLQGRELFF
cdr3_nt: TGTGCCAGCAGTTACTTACAGGGACGGGAGCTGTTTTTT

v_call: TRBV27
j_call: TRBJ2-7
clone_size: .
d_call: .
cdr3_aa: CASSFTLGAGTYEQYF
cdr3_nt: TGTGCCAGCAGTTTCACCCTTGGGGCAGGGACCTACGAGCAGTACTTC

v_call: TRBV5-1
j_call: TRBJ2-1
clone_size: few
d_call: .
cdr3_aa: CASSLRLGRNEQFF
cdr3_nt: TGCGCCAGCAGCCTGAGACTAGGGAGGAATGAGCAGTTCTTC

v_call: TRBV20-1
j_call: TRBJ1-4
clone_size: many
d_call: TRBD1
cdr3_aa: CSASRDSGNEKLFF
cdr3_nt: TGCAGTGCTAGCAGGGACAGCGGAAATGAAAAACTGTTTTTT

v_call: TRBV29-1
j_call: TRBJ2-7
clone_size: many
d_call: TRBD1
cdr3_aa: CSVTLPDREQYF
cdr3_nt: TGCAGCGTTACCCTTCCAGACAGGGAACAGTACTTC

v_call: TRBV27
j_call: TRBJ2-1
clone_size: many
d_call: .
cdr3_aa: CASSLQPLSYNEQFF
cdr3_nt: TGTGCCAGCAGCCTACAGCCCCTTTCCTACAATGAGCAGTTCTTC